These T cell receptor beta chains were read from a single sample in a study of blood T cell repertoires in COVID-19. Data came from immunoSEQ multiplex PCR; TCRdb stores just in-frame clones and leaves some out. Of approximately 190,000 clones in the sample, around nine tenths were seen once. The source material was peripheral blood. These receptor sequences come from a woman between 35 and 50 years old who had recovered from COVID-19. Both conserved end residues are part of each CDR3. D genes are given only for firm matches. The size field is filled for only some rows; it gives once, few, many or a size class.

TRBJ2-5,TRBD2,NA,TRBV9,CASSAPGLAAGETQYF,TGTGCCAGCAGCGCACCGGGACTAGCGGCTGGGGAGACCCAGTACTTC
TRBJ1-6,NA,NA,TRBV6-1,CASSEAGANSPLHF,TGTGCCAGCAGTGAAGCAGGGGCCAATTCACCCCTCCACTTT
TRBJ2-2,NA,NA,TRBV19,CASSMHSHGELFF,TGTGCCAGTAGTATGCATAGTCACGGGGAGCTGTTTTTT
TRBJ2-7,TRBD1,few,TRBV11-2,CASSLGGGPYEQYF,TGTGCCAGCAGCTTAGGAGGGGGCCCCTACGAGCAGTACTTC
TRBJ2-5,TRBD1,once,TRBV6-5,CASSRTGGLGETQYF,TGTGCCAGCAGTAGGACAGGGGGATTAGGAGAGACCCAGTACTTC
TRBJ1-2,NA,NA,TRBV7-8,CASSSDSLLGVGYTF,TGTGCCAGCAGCTCGGACAGCCTCTTAGGGGTGGGCTACACCTTC
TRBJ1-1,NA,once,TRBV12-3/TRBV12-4,CASSFVQGEAFF,TGTGCCAGCAGTTTTGTGCAGGGCGAAGCTTTCTTT
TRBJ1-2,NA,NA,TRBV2,CASSPRTAGYGYTF,TGTGCCAGCAGCCCCCGGACTGCCGGCTATGGCTACACCTTC
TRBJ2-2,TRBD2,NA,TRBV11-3,CASSLAAGTSGSNTGELFF,TGTGCCAGCAGCTTAGCAGCGGGGACTAGCGGTTCGAACACCGGGGAGCTGTTTTTT
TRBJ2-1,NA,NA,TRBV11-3,CASSLRGARNEQFF,TGTGCCAGCAGCTTACGGGGGGCCCGCAATGAGCAGTTCTTC
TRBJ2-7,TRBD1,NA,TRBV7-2,CASSDGTGVFHEQYF,TGTGCCAGCAGCGACGGGACAGGGGTTTTTCACGAGCAGTACTTC
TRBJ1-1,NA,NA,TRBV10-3,CAISESRGGNTEAFF,TGTGCCATCAGTGAGTCACGGGGGGGGAACACTGAAGCTTTCTTT
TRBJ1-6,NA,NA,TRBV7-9,CASSPLGVKLYNSPLHF,TGTGCCAGCAGCCCACTCGGAGTTAAGCTTTATAATTCACCCCTCCACTTT
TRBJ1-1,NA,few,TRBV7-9,CASSAQMITEAFF,TGTGCCAGCAGCGCACAGATGATAACTGAAGCTTTCTTT
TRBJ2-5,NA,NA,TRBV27,CASSLPKTGLIQETQYF,TGTGCCAGCAGTTTACCCAAAACGGGACTCATCCAAGAGACCCAGTACTTC
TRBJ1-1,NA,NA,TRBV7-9,CASSLSGEGTEAFF,TGTGCCAGCAGCTTAAGTGGCGAGGGCACTGAAGCTTTCTTT
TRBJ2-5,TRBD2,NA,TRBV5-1,CASSPQPSGYFSETQYF,TGCGCCAGCAGCCCCCAACCTAGCGGGTATTTTTCGGAGACCCAGTACTTC
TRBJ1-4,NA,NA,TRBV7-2,CASSGSDEKLFF,TGTGCCAGCAGCGGCAGCGACGAAAAACTGTTTTTT
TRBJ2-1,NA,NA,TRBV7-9,CASSRRVDNEQFF,TGTGCCAGCAGTAGGAGGGTGGACAATGAGCAGTTCTTC
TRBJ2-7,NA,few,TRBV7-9,CASSSNYEQYF,TGTGCCAGCAGCTCCAACTACGAGCAGTACTTC
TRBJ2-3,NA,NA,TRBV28,CASRTITHRRHDGRISSTDTQYF,TGTGCCAGCAGGACGATCACCCACCGTCGACACGACGGGAGAATCAGTAGCACAGATACGCAGTATTTT